These 24 T cell receptor beta chains were all obtained from the same sample, sequenced in a study of cytomegalovirus exposure and HLA in healthy donors. The study ran its PCR with 60 Vbeta and 13 Jbeta primers. Method: immunoSEQ multiplex PCR; TCRdb's copy keeps in-frame clones and lacks some. The data contain some 250,000 clones, over 70% of them seen just once; the ten biggest clones take up 8%. Material for sequencing was PBMCs. These receptors originate from an older woman in good health and CMV-seropositive.

This rearrangement joins TRBV6-5 to TRBJ1-5; no clear D. CDR3 length: 14 residues. Germline V lookup: CDR1 MNHEY, CDR2 SVGAGI. Trimming pared 5 bases from V and 6 bases from J, leaving 14 bases between. In DNA form, the CDR3 reads TGTGCCAGCAGTGAAGTGAGGGAAAGTCAGCCCCAGCATTTT. Protein sequence: CASSEVRESQPQHF.

Only one count was recorded for this clone. This chain uses TRBV5-1 with TRBJ2-2, with a tentative D call TRBD2 (6 bases). V lost 5 bases and J 2 bases, leaving 19 bases between the germline ends. Germline V gene data show CDR1 as SGHRS and CDR2 as YFSETQ. The CDR3 is 17 amino acids. CDR3 loop: CASSRLWGGNNTGELFF. The CDR3 coding sequence is TGCGCCAGCAGTAGATTATGGGGCGGGAACAACACCGGGGAGCTGTTTTTT. The variable domain in full, completed from reference TRBV5-1 and TRBJ2-2, reads KAGVTQTPRYLIKTRGQQVTLSCSPISGHRSVSWYQQTPGQGLQFLFEYFSETQRNKGNFPGRFSGRQFSNSRSEMNVSTLELGDSALYLCASSRLWGGNNTGELFFGEGSRLTVL.

The DNA for the CDR3 is TGCGCCAGCAGCTTGGCCCCGGCGGCCGGGGAGCTGTTTTTT. Translated: CASSLAPAAGELFF. The chain couples TRBV5-1 to TRBJ2-2; D is unresolved. V was clipped by 0 bases and J by 6 bases, with 9 bases between them. Looked up from germline, CDR1 is SGHRS and CDR2 is YFSETQ. The CDR3 is made up of 14 amino acids.

The V call is TRBV28, the J call TRBJ1-5; TRBD1 agrees at 10 bases. The germline CDR1 and CDR2 sequences are MDHEN and SYDVKM. The trim removed 6 bases at V and 5 bases at J, leaving 4 bases unmatched. The CDR3 is made up of 14 amino acids. The CDR3 sequence is CASSDRGRDQPQHF. The CDR3 region has the DNA TGTGCCAGCAGCGACAGGGGGCGCGATCAGCCCCAGCATTTT.

The chain links TRBV7-2 to TRBJ2-7, with D tentatively TRBD1 (5 bases). The CDR3 has 13 residues. Per germline, CDR1 SGHTA and CDR2 FQGNSA. The V gene lost 1 base and the J gene lost 5 bases, with 9 bases spanning the gap. The CDR3 DNA sequence: TGTGCCAGCAGCTTAGTGAAGGGGCACGAGCAGTACTTC. Residues: CASSLVKGHEQYF.

J is TRBJ2-7 and V is TRBV5-1, with 9 bases identical to TRBD1. In germline, CDR1 is SGHRS, CDR2 YFSETQ. Trimming cost V 4 bases and J 5 bases; bases outside gene matches: 7. The CDR3 is 14 amino acids. CDR3 region: CASSDDRGSHEQYF. CDR3 nucleotide sequence: TGCGCCAGCAGCGACGACAGGGGGTCCCACGAGCAGTACTTC.

The chain is built from TRBV10-3 and TRBJ1-3; D not resolved. This CDR3 is built from 15 residues. Trimming removed 6 bases from V and 3 bases from J, with 15 bases in between. Germline lookup yields CDR1 ENHRY and CDR2 SYGVKD. The CDR3 loop reads CAISDVEGFGNTIYF. DNA of the CDR3: TGTGCCATCAGCGACGTCGAGGGTTTTGGAAACACCATATATTTT.

The chain links TRBV10-3 to TRBJ2-2; 7 bases fit TRBD1. Trimming took 5 bases from V and 5 from J; bases not matched to a gene: 17. The CDR3 consists of 18 residues. The germline gives CDR1 ENHRY, CDR2 SYGVKD. This chain's CDR3 is CAISQGVVVGVRTGELFF. The CDR3 DNA follows: TGTGCCATCAGTCAGGGGGTAGTTGTGGGAGTCCGGACCGGGGAGCTGTTTTTT.

This clone was observed a single time. The chain combines TRBV6-5 with TRBJ1-2; 8 bases are a match to TRBD1. J was trimmed by 6 bases and V by 5 bases; bases with no gene match: 5. Germline V gives CDR1 MNHEY, CDR2 SVGAGI. This CDR3 spans 13 amino acids. The CDR3 loop reads CASSPSTGDGYTF. CDR3 coding DNA: TGTGCCAGCAGTCCCTCGACAGGGGATGGCTACACCTTC.

The V and J genes are TRBV15 and TRBJ1-1; D not resolved. Trimming stripped 5 bases from V and 3 bases from J, with 10 bases between. The V gene's germline CDR1 is LNHNV and CDR2 YYDKDF (reference sequence). CDR3 length: 13 residues. The DNA for the CDR3 is TGTGCCACCAGCGGGAGGGTGGACACTGAAGCTTTCTTT. This translates into CATSGRVDTEAFF.

The chain links TRBV5-4 to TRBJ1-2; D not certain. Looked up from germline, CDR1 is SGHNT and CDR2 is YYREEE (reference sequence). The V end was cut by 4 bases, the J end by 8 bases, with 12 bases between. There are 12 residues in the CDR3. CDR3 bases: TGTGCCAGCAGCGGGGTGGGCGGGGGCTACACCTTC. It encodes CASSGVGGGYTF.

In its sample, this clone was seen a few times. The chain carries TRBV6-5 and TRBJ1-1; TRBD1 is a possible D gene (5 bases). V lost 8 bases, J lost 4 bases, and 14 bases lay in between. This CDR3 is built from 13 residues. Germline V gene lookup returns CDR1 MNHEY and CDR2 SVGAGI. CDR3 loop: CASSGESVTEAFF. The CDR3 DNA is TGTGCCAGCTCGGGGGAGTCTGTCACTGAAGCTTTCTTT.

The CDR3 spells CASSLNGIYEAFF. The DNA for the CDR3 is TGTGCCAGCAGCTTAAACGGGATTTATGAAGCTTTCTTT. This rearrangement joins TRBV6-1 to TRBJ1-1; no definite D call. From germline, CDR1 is MNHNS and CDR2 SASEGT. The V end was cut by 6 bases, the J end by 7 bases, with 15 bases between. This CDR3 comprises 13 residues.

CDR3 residues: CASNGQSTDTQYF. In DNA, the CDR3 is TGTGCCAGCAACGGACAGAGTACAGATACGCAGTATTTT. J is TRBJ2-3 and V is TRBV6-6, with D tentatively TRBD1 (6 bases). CDR3 size: 13 residues. Germline CDR1 MNHNY, CDR2 SVGAGI (reference sequence). V lost 7 bases to trimming and J lost 3 bases, with 11 bases between them.

This chain joins TRBV27 and TRBJ1-4; D may be TRBD1 (5 bases). This CDR3 comprises 14 residues. Looked up from germline, CDR1 is MNHEY and CDR2 is SMNVEV (reference sequence). V was shortened by 6 bases and J by 7 bases, with 15 bases between the two germline ends. The CDR3 spells CASRRGRAVEKLFF. DNA of the CDR3: TGTGCCAGCAGAAGGGGCCGGGCTGTTGAAAAACTGTTTTTT.

DNA of the CDR3: TGTGCCAGCAGCTTGGGAGGGGCGGCTCACAGGGTAGGGGGCTACACCTTC. Its translation: CASSLGGAAHRVGGYTF. V usage is TRBV5-4 and J usage is TRBJ1-2; D possibly corresponds to TRBD1 (6 bases). The V and J ends lost 0 bases and 8 bases respectively, with 23 bases between them. The CDR3 loop spans 17 amino acids. Germline V lookup: CDR1 SGHNT, CDR2 YYREEE (reference sequence).

The V gene is TRBV9, the J gene TRBJ1-1, with 9 nucleotides matching TRBD1. The CDR3 consists of 15 residues. The germline V gene has CDR1 SGDLS and CDR2 YYNGEE. The V and J ends lost 2 bases and 3 bases, in that order; junction bases with no gene match: 5. The CDR3 loop is CASSVQGQGHTEAFF. The CDR3, as DNA: TGTGCCAGCAGCGTTCAGGGACAGGGCCACACTGAAGCTTTCTTT.

The chain couples TRBV5-4 to TRBJ1-1; perhaps TRBD1 as D (6 bases). The germline CDR1 and CDR2 sequences are SGHNT and YYREEE (reference sequence). V was cut by 2 bases and J by 6 bases, with 11 bases left in between. The CDR3 runs 13 residues. Written as DNA, the CDR3 is TGTGCCAGCAGCTTAAAAGGGGGATCTGAAGCTTTCTTT. Encoded protein: CASSLKGGSEAFF.

The chain recombines TRBV28 with TRBJ2-2; 8 positions match TRBD2. Germline CDR1 MDHEN, CDR2 SYDVKM. The CDR3 spans 16 residues. Germline trimming cut 5 bases from V and 4 bases from J; bases unmatched to any gene: 9. CDR3 sequence reads: CASSIHSGAATGELFF. In DNA, the CDR3 is TGTGCCAGCAGTATCCATAGCGGGGCGGCCACCGGGGAGCTGTTTTTT.

V and J are TRBV11-3 and TRBJ2-7, with 9 bases matching TRBD2. CDR3 length: 14 residues. Losses at the gene ends were 5 bases for V and 5 bases for J; bases not matched to a gene: 7. CDR1 is SGHNT and CDR2 is YENEEA in the germline V gene. This CDR3 reads CASSLSSGTNEQYF. The CDR3 DNA is TGTGCCAGCAGCCTTTCTAGCGGGACTAACGAGCAGTACTTC.

The chain employs TRBV5-1 and TRBJ2-2; the D is unclear. Germline V gene data show CDR1 as SGHRS and CDR2 as YFSETQ. V dropped 1 base and J dropped 3 bases, with 10 bases sitting between them. The CDR3 length is 15 residues. DNA of the CDR3: TGCGCCAGCAGCTTGTTCTCCCCAGACACCGGGGAGCTGTTTTTT. Protein sequence: CASSLFSPDTGELFF. Filled out from reference TRBV5-1 and TRBJ2-2, the complete variable domain reads KAGVTQTPRYLIKTRGQQVTLSCSPISGHRSVSWYQQTPGQGLQFLFEYFSETQRNKGNFPGRFSGRQFSNSRSEMNVSTLELGDSALYLCASSLFSPDTGELFFGEGSRLTVL.

This clone has more than one count but fewer than ten. Different DNA sequences within this sample yield the same CDR3. The J gene is TRBJ1-2, the V gene TRBV4-2, with D possibly matching TRBD1 (5 bases). With 0 bases removed from V and 8 bases from J, the gap between germline ends came to 7 bases. The germline V gene has CDR1 LGHNA and CDR2 YNFKEQ. This CDR3 has 12 amino acids. CDR3: CASSQEGGGYTF. CDR3 nucleotide sequence: TGTGCCAGCAGCCAAGAGGGGGGAGGCTACACCTTC.

The chain recombines TRBV9 with TRBJ2-1; 8 nucleotides match TRBD1. This CDR3 comprises 15 residues. V shed 4 bases and J 3 bases; nucleotides not matched to a gene: 6. CDR1 and CDR2 from the germline V gene are SGDLS and YYNGEE. Written as DNA, the CDR3 is TGTGCCAGCAGCACTGGGGGACAGGTCTACAATGAGCAGTTCTTC. Protein: CASSTGGQVYNEQFF.

This clone was seen only a few times. Germline and junction disagree at one end, which may indicate a read error. This chain uses TRBV29-1 with TRBJ2-3; 9 bases match TRBD1. This CDR3 has 15 amino acids. Germline values: CDR1 SQVTM, CDR2 ANQGSEA. The DNA of the CDR3 is TGCAGCGTTCAAGAAGGGACAGGGAGGGGAGATACGCAGTATTTT. The encoded protein is CSVQEGTGRGDTQYF.